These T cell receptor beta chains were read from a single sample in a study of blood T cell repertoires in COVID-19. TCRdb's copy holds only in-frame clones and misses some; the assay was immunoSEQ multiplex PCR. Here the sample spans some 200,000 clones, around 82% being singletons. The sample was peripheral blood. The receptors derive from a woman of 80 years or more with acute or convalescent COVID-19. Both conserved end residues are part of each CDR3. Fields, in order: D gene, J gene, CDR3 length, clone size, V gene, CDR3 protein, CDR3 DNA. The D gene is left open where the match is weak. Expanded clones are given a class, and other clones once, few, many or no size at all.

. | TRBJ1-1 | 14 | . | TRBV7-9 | CASSLDGRSSEAFF | TGTGCCAGCAGCTTAGACGGTAGGAGCTCTGAAGCTTTCTTT
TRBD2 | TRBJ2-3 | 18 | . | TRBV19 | CASSPPSGGRALTDTQYF | TGTGCCAGTAGTCCCCCCTCGGGCGGGAGGGCTCTCACAGATACGCAGTATTTT
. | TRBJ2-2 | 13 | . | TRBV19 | CASSSLGGGELFF | TGTGCCAGTAGTAGCCTAGGAGGCGGGGAGCTGTTTTTT
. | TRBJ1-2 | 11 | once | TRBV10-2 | CASSQGVGYTF | TGCGCCAGCAGTCAAGGGGTTGGCTACACCTTC
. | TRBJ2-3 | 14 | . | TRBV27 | CASRSPGPADTQYF | TGTGCCAGCAGGTCCCCAGGTCCGGCAGATACGCAGTATTTT
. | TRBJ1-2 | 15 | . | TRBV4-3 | CASSQLDQGNYGYTF | TGCGCCAGCAGCCAACTAGACCAGGGGAACTATGGCTACACCTTC
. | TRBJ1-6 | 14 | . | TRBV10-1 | CASSESRDNSPLHF | TGCGCCAGCAGTGAGTCCCGGGATAATTCACCCCTCCACTTT
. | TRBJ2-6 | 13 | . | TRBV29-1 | CSVKGSGANVLTF | TGCAGCGTAAAGGGGTCTGGGGCCAACGTCCTGACTTTC
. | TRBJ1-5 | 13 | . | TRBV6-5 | CASTRTVYQPQHF | TGTGCCAGCACCCGGACAGTCTATCAGCCCCAGCATTTT
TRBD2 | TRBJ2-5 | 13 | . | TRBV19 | CASSIGGAKTQYF | TGTGCCAGTAGTATCGGGGGGGCGAAGACCCAGTACTTC
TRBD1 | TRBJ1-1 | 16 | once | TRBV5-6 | CASSLGGQGLNTEAFF | TGTGCCAGCAGCTTGGGTGGACAGGGCCTGAACACTGAAGCTTTCTTT
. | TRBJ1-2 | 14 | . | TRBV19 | CASSLRTVNYGYTF | TGTGCCAGTAGTCTTCGGACAGTCAACTATGGCTACACCTTC
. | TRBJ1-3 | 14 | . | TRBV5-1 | CASSLDSSGNTIYF | TGCGCCAGCAGCCTTGACAGCTCTGGAAACACCATATATTTT
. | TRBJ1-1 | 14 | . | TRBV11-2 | CASSLDRDRTEAFF | TGTGCCAGCAGCTTGGACAGAGATAGGACTGAAGCTTTCTTT
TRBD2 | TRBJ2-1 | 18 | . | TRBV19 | CASSISATSGGAYNEQFF | TGTGCCAGTAGTATTAGTGCAACTAGCGGGGGGGCTTACAATGAGCAGTTCTTC
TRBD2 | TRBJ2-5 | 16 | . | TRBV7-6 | CASNYGGSGVRETQYF | TGTGCCAGCAACTACGGTGGTAGCGGGGTGCGCGAGACCCAGTACTTC
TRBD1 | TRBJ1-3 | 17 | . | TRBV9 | CASSVEGTGRTGNTIYF | TGTGCCAGCAGCGTAGAGGGGACAGGGAGGACTGGAAACACCATATATTTT
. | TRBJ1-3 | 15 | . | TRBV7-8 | CASSLAVNTGNTIYF | TGTGCCAGCAGCTTAGCGGTGAACACCGGAAACACCATATATTTT
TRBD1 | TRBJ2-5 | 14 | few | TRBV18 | CASSLRQGRETQYF | TGTGCCAGCTCACTAAGACAGGGGAGAGAGACCCAGTACTTC
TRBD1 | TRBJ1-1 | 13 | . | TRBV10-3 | CAIRDRENTEAFF | TGTGCCATCAGGGACAGGGAGAACACTGAAGCTTTCTTT
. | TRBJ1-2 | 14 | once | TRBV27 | CASSQGGEVGGYTF | TGTGCCAGCAGTCAAGGGGGGGAAGTAGGTGGCTACACCTTC
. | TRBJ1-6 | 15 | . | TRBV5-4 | CASSVGVRGNSPLHF | TGTGCCAGCAGCGTTGGTGTTAGGGGGAATTCACCCCTCCACTTT
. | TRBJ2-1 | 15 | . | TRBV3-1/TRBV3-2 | CASSQDWGGRNEQFF | TGTGCCAGCAGCCAAGATTGGGGGGGGCGGAATGAGCAGTTCTTC
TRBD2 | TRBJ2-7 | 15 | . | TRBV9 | CASSSRTSGGDEQYF | TGTGCCAGCAGCTCCAGGACTAGCGGGGGCGACGAGCAGTACTTC
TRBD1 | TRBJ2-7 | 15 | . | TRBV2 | CASRDPGQGGYEQYF | TGTGCCAGCAGAGATCCGGGACAGGGTGGGTACGAGCAGTACTTC
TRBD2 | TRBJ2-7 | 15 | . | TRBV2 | CASHLKGGRTYEQYF | TGTGCCAGCCACCTGAAGGGCGGGAGAACCTACGAGCAGTACTTC
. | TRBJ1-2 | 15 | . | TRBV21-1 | CASSTPQGANYGYTF | TGTGCCAGCAGTACCCCACAGGGGGCTAACTATGGCTACACCTTC
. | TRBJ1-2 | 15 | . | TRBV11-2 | CASSSPDRGNYGYTF | TGTGCCAGCAGCTCGCCGGACAGAGGAAACTATGGCTACACCTTC
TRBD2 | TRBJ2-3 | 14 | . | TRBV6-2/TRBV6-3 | CASSARRGADTQYF | TGTGCCAGCAGTGCTAGGCGGGGGGCGGATACGCAGTATTTT
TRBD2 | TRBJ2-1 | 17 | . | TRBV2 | CASSRLTIAGVPNEQFF | TGTGCCAGCAGCCGCTTAACCATAGCGGGAGTCCCAAATGAGCAGTTCTTC
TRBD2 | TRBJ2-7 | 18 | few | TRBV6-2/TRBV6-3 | CASSPGTSALGNYYEQYF | TGTGCCAGCAGTCCCGGGACTAGCGCCCTGGGGAACTACTACGAGCAGTACTTC
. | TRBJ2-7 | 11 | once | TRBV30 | CAWRGIAEQYF | TGTGCCTGGAGGGGCATCGCAGAGCAGTACTTC
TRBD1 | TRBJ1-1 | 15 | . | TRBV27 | CASSSGQIMNTEAFF | TGTGCCAGCAGTTCGGGACAGATTATGAACACTGAAGCTTTCTTT
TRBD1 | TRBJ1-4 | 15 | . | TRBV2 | CASSDQGALNGKLFF | TGTGCCAGCAGTGACCAGGGGGCGCTGAATGGGAAACTGTTTTTT
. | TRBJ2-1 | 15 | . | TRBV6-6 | CASSPLAAPSGEQFF | TGTGCCAGCAGCCCGCTGGCGGCCCCCTCCGGTGAGCAGTTCTTC
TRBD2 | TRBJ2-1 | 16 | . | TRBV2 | CASSFQLSSGNNEQFF | TGTGCCAGCAGTTTTCAACTTTCTAGCGGCAACAATGAGCAGTTCTTC
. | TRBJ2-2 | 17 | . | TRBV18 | CASSPFAGLLGTGELFF | TGTGCCAGCTCACCTTTTGCCGGACTCCTGGGGACCGGGGAGCTGTTTTTT
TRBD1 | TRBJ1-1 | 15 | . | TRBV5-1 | CASSFEQGASTEAFF | TGCGCCAGCAGCTTTGAACAGGGGGCCAGCACTGAAGCTTTCTTT
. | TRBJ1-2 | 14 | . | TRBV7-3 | CASSLGPVNYGYTF | TGTGCCAGCAGCTTAGGGCCAGTTAACTATGGCTACACCTTC
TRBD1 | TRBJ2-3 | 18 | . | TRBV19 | CASSSTGTGGFVTDTQYF | TGTGCCAGTAGTTCCACCGGGACAGGAGGTTTTGTCACAGATACGCAGTATTTT